This entry lists 5 T cell receptor beta chains sequenced from one sample in a study of blood T cell repertoires in COVID-19. The assay was immunoSEQ multiplex PCR, and TCRdb's table has in-frame clones only and misses some. The sample has fewer than 350,000 clones, over 75% seen once. Material for sequencing was peripheral blood. The receptor source for this set is a man aged 18 to 30 with active or convalescent COVID-19.

This chain uses TRBV2 with TRBJ1-5; TRBD1 matches 7 bases. The CDR3 spans 14 residues. V gave up 5 bases and J gave up 5 bases; unmatched junction bases: 6. Germline CDR1 and CDR2: SNHLY and FYNNEI. The CDR3 protein is CASSRDSEYQPQHF. CDR3 bases: TGTGCCAGCAGTCGGGACAGTGAGTATCAGCCCCAGCATTTT.

The chain carries TRBV13 and TRBJ2-2; 8 nucleotides align to TRBD2. The V and J ends lost 5 bases and 4 bases, in that order; junction bases with no gene match: 6. The V gene's germline CDR1 is PRHDT and CDR2 FYEKMQ (reference sequence). The CDR3 covers 15 residues. DNA for the CDR3: TGTGCCAGCAGCCTGCGGGGGGCAGTCACCGGGGAGCTGTTTTTT. Protein: CASSLRGAVTGELFF. Full variable domain (outside the CDR3, taken from reference TRBV13 and TRBJ2-2): AAGVIQSPRHLIKEKRETATLKCYPIPRHDTVYWYQQGPGQDPQFLISFYEKMQSDKGSIPDRFSAQQFSDYHSELNMSSLELGDSALYFCASSLRGAVTGELFFGEGSRLTVL.

This rearrangement joins TRBV12-5 to TRBJ2-1, with 10 bases identical to TRBD2. The germline V gene has CDR1 LGHNT and CDR2 FRNRAP. J lost 5 bases, V lost 1 base, and 11 bases had no gene match. The CDR3 is 18 amino acids. CDR3 sequence: CASGLGPKSGGAHNEQFF. The CDR3 nucleotides read TGTGCTAGTGGTTTGGGGCCAAAGAGCGGGGGGGCCCACAATGAGCAGTTCTTC.

The genes are TRBV9 and TRBJ1-2; possibly TRBD1 for D (6 bases). Trimming left V 0 bases short and J 3 bases short, with 12 bases between. The CDR3 runs 15 residues. The germline V gene encodes CDR1 SGDLS and CDR2 YYNGEE. This chain's CDR3 is CASSVDLGADYGYTF. The CDR3 DNA reads TGTGCCAGCAGCGTAGACTTGGGGGCAGACTATGGCTACACCTTC.

This chain links TRBV4-2 with TRBJ2-3; D unclear. Trimming shortened V by 2 bases and J by 0 bases, and 12 bases separated the two germline ends. Per the germline V gene, CDR1 is LGHNA and CDR2 is YNFKEQ. This CDR3 comprises 16 residues. CDR3 amino acids: CASSQKDVSSTDTQYF. The CDR3 nucleotides are TGTGCCAGCAGCCAAAAAGATGTGAGTAGCACAGATACGCAGTATTTT.